These 14 T cell receptor beta chains originate from one sample sequenced in a study of shared clonotypes between healthy human individuals (TCRdb year 2020). CD8 naive samples consisted of CD45RO-negative cells that were positively selected for CCR7, yielding a CD45RA+CCR7+ population without TemRA cells. Library prep was done by the immunoSEQ multiplex PCR assay. TCRdb provides this immuneACCESS table in a form limited to in-frame rearrangements. Some clones are lacking; in checked studies, under half of them reflect an unresolved V gene, and why the rest are absent is not known. This sample comprises around 1.9 million clones, about 93% of them detected only once. The ten largest clones add up to under 2% of the sample. Sequences were obtained from naive CD8+ T cells from PBMCs. This specimen's cell subset or site label, interpreted: CD45RA+CCR7+. These receptors all stem from a man aged 18 to 30 in good health. Some clones in this sample may be carry-over from other donors' samples.

This clone has a single count. This sequence joins TRBV5-1 and TRBJ1-2, with a tentative D call TRBD1 (5 bases). The CDR3 is 15 amino acids. V was pared by 0 bases and J by 0 bases, with 9 bases between. Germline V CDR1 and CDR2: SGHRS, YFSETQ. The CDR3 loop is CASSLERGSNYGYTF. DNA for the CDR3: TGCGCCAGCAGCTTGGAGAGGGGTTCTAACTATGGCTACACCTTC.

CDR3 DNA sequence: TGTGCCAGTTCCCCATTACCGGGAGGGGAATGGTCCTACAATGAGCAGTTCTTC. Protein: CASSPLPGGEWSYNEQFF. The chain combines TRBV28 with TRBJ2-1, with 8 positions matching TRBD2. V trimming: 9 bases; J trimming: 1 base; junction bases outside the gene matches: 17. Germline CDR1 reads MDHEN; CDR2 reads SYDVKM. CDR3 length equals 18 residues.

The chain joins TRBV5-1 to TRBJ2-7; D is tentatively TRBD1 or TRBD2 (7 bases each). Germline V CDR1 and CDR2: SGHRS, YFSETQ. CDR3 length: 15 residues. The germline V and J ends were trimmed by 4 bases and 2 bases, with 16 bases remaining between them. This CDR3 reads CASSPPGGAAYEQYF. The CDR3 DNA follows: TGCGCCAGCAGCCCCCCAGGGGGGGCTGCCTACGAGCAGTACTTC.

The chain employs TRBV28 and TRBJ1-2; D possibly corresponds to TRBD1 (6 bases). The germline V gene encodes CDR1 MDHEN and CDR2 SYDVKM. This CDR3 has 13 amino acids. V was cut by 6 bases and J by 8 bases, with 16 bases left in between. CDR3 loop: CASSSDRRGGYTF. CDR3 sequence (DNA): TGTGCCAGCAGCTCCGATCGCAGGGGCGGCTACACCTTC.

The rearrangement joins TRBV18 to TRBJ2-2, with D uncertain. Trimming took 6 bases from V and 0 from J, leaving 20 bases between them. Per the germline V gene, CDR1 is KGHSH and CDR2 is LQKENI. The CDR3 runs to 18 residues. The CDR3 loop reads CASSSPETQNANTGELFF. CDR3 bases: TGTGCCAGCTCCTCACCGGAGACTCAGAACGCGAACACCGGGGAGCTGTTTTTT. Full variable domain (rest looked up from reference TRBV18 and TRBJ2-2): NAGVMQNPRHLVRRRGQEARLRCSPMKGHSHVYWYRQLPEEGLKFMVYLQKENIIDESGMPKERFSAEFPKEGPSILRIQQVVRGDSAAYFCASSSPETQNANTGELFFGEGSRLTVL.

Here the CDR3 DNA reads TGTGCCAGCAGTCTGGGACTGGGGGTAGATACGCAGTATTTT. It specifies CASSLGLGVDTQYF. The chain is built from TRBV28 and TRBJ2-3; possible D gene TRBD2, 6 bases. The CDR3 has 14 residues. Germline-derived CDR1 and CDR2 are MDHEN and SYDVKM. The V and J ends lost 5 bases and 5 bases respectively, with 14 bases between them.

V usage is TRBV5-1 and J usage is TRBJ2-2, with TRBD1 identical over 11 bases. Germline V gene data show CDR1 as SGHRS and CDR2 as YFSETQ. The CDR3 spans 16 residues. V lost 2 bases to trimming and J lost 5 bases; unmatched junction nucleotides: 5. The chain's CDR3 is CASSFRDRGYTGELFF. Here the CDR3 DNA reads TGCGCCAGCAGCTTCCGGGACAGGGGGTATACCGGGGAGCTGTTTTTT. The variable domain in full, completed from reference TRBV5-1 and TRBJ2-2, reads KAGVTQTPRYLIKTRGQQVTLSCSPISGHRSVSWYQQTPGQGLQFLFEYFSETQRNKGNFPGRFSGRQFSNSRSEMNVSTLELGDSALYLCASSFRDRGYTGELFFGEGSRLTVL.

This clone was seen once. The chain has TRBV27 and TRBJ2-6, with unresolved D. Germline loops: CDR1 MNHEY, CDR2 SMNVEV (reference sequence). This CDR3 is built from 16 residues. V was pared by 0 bases and J by 9 bases, with 15 bases between. The CDR3 bases are TGTGCCAGCAGTTTATCTCGGGTACCTGGTGTCAACGTCCTGACTTTC. It is translated as CASSLSRVPGVNVLTF.

V usage is TRBV5-8 and J usage is TRBJ1-5, with 7 bases fitting TRBD1. This CDR3 is 14 amino acids long. The germline V gene has CDR1 SGHTS and CDR2 YDEGEE. The J segment lost 3 bases and the V segment lost 6 bases, leaving 6 bases of the junction unmatched. Written as DNA, the CDR3 is TGTGCCAGCAAACGGGGACAGCCCAATCAGCCCCAGCATTTT. Protein product: CASKRGQPNQPQHF.

The V gene is TRBV4-1, the J gene TRBJ1-2, with TRBD1 identical over 10 bases. The CDR3 is 14 residues long. The germline CDR1 and CDR2 sequences are MGHRA and YSYEKL. V lost 4 bases to trimming and J lost 12 bases; unmatched junction nucleotides: 11. The CDR3, as DNA: TGCGCCAGCAGCCTAACCGGGACAGGGGAAATGGACACCTTC. This translates into CASSLTGTGEMDTF.

Only one count was recorded for this clone. This chain uses TRBV6-5 with TRBJ2-7; D unresolved. The CDR3 length is 13 residues. Deletions cut 6 bases from V and 5 bases from J, with 14 bases between. Germline V gene lookup returns CDR1 MNHEY and CDR2 SVGAGI. CDR3: CASSLDMADEQYF. CDR3 in DNA: TGTGCCAGCAGCCTCGATATGGCCGACGAGCAGTACTTC.

Points on this clone: The same CDR3 arises from other DNA sequences in this sample as well. The chain employs TRBV27 and TRBJ1-1; D unresolved. Germline assignment: CDR1 MNHEY and CDR2 SMNVEV (reference sequence). CDR3 length equals 15 residues. V was clipped by 6 bases and J by 0 bases, with 14 bases between them. The CDR3 DNA follows: TGTGCCAGCAGCCCGCACCTAAGATTGAACACTGAAGCTTTCTTT. The encoded protein is CASSPHLRLNTEAFF.

V usage is TRBV11-2 and J usage is TRBJ1-5, with D possibly being TRBD1 (6 bases). The CDR3 has 15 residues. V lost 5 bases, J lost 2 bases, and 13 bases lay in between. Germline V gene data show CDR1 as SGHAT and CDR2 as FQNNGV. The CDR3 reads CASSRQAGGNQPQHF. The CDR3 DNA reads as TGTGCCAGCAGCCGCCAGGCAGGGGGCAATCAGCCCCAGCATTTT.

This rearrangement joins TRBV27 to TRBJ1-2; D is unclear. CDR1 is MNHEY, CDR2 SMNVEV, per germline (reference sequence). CDR3 length: 13 residues. The V and J ends lost 5 bases and 1 base respectively, with 8 bases between them. The CDR3 region has the DNA TGTGCCAGCAGTCCAACTCTTAACTATGGCTACACCTTC. Translating it yields CASSPTLNYGYTF.